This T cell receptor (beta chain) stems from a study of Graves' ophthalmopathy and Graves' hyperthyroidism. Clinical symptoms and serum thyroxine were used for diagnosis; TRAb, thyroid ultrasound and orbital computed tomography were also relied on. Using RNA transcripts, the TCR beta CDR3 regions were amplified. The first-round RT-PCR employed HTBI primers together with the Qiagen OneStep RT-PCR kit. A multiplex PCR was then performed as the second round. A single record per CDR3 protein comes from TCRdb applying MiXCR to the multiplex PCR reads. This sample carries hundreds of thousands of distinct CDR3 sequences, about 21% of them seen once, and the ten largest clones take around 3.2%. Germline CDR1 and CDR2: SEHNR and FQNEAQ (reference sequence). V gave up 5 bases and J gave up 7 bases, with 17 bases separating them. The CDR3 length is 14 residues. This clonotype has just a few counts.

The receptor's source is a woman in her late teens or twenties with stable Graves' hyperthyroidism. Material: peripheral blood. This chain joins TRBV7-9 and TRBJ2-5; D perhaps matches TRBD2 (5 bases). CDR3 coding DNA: TGTGCCAGCAGCCACCCTCAGCGGAGAGGGACCCAGTACTTC. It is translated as CASSHPQRRGTQYF.